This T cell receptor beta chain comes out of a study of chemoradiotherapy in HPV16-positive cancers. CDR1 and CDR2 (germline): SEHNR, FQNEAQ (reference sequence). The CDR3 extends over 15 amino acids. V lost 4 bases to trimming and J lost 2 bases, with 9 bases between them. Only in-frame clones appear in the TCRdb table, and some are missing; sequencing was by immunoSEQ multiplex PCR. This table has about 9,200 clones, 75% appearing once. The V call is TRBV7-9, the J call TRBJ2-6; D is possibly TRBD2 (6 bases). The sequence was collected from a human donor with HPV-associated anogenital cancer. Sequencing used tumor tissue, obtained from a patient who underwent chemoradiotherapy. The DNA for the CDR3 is TGTGCCAGCAGCTCCGGAGGGGCTGGGGCCAACGTCCTGACTTTC. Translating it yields CASSSGGAGANVLTF.